The entry below describes one T cell receptor beta chain. The germline V gene has CDR1 KGHDR and CDR2 SFDVKD. V dropped 6 bases and J dropped 2 bases, with 18 bases sitting between them. The CDR3 runs to 17 residues. Original handling: Amplification of reference gene primers provided the estimated nucleated cell counts. Sequenced by immunoSEQ multiplex PCR; TCRdb stores in-frame clones only, minus some. V, J and clone size are those of that table, while D and trimming were read from the DNA. The data hold around 270,000 clones, with approximately 86% observed a single time. The data were taken from a study of blood T cell repertoires in COVID-19. About the research overall: Acute-phase and convalescent COVID-19 samples originated in the United States, Italy and Spain. T cells, B-cell-depleted T cells, or PBMCs provided the cDNA or gDNA that served as material.

The chain joins TRBV24-1 to TRBJ2-2, with D maybe TRBD1 (5 bases). Sequencing was carried out using peripheral blood. This TCR was sampled from a man aged 35-49 years who had recovered from COVID-19. CDR3 sequence reads: CATSPRPGQGNTGELFF. CDR3 DNA sequence: TGTGCCACCAGTCCCCGCCCAGGGCAGGGAAACACCGGGGAGCTGTTTTTT.